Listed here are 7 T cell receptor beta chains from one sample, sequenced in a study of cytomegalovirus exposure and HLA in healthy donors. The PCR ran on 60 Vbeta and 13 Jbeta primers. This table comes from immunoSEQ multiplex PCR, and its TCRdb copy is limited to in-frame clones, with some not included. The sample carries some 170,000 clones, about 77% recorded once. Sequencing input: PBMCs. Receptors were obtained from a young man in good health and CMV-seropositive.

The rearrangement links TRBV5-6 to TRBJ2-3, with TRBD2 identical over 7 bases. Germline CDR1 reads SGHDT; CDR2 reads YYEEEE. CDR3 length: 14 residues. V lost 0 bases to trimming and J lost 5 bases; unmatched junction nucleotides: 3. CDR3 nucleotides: TGTGCCAGCAGCTTGGGCGGGAGACTAGATACGCAGTATTTT. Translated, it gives CASSLGGRLDTQYF.

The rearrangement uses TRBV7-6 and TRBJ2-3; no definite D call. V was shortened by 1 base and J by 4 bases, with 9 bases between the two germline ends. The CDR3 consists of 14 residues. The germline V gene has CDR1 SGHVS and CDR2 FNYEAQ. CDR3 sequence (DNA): TGTGCCAGCAGCTTAGACCTAGTTGCAGATACGCAGTATTTT. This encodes CASSLDLVADTQYF.

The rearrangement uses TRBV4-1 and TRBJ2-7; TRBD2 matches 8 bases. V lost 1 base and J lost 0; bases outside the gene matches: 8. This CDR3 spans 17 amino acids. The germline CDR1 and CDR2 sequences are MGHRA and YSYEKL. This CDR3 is CASSQVELAATSYEQYF. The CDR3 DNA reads TGCGCCAGCAGCCAAGTCGAACTAGCGGCAACCTCCTACGAGCAGTACTTC.

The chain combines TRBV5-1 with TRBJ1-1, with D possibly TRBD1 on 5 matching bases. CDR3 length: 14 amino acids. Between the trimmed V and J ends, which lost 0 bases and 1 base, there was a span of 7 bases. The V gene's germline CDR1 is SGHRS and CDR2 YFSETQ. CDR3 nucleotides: TGCGCCAGCAGCTTGGGACAGCCGAACACTGAAGCTTTCTTT. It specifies CASSLGQPNTEAFF.

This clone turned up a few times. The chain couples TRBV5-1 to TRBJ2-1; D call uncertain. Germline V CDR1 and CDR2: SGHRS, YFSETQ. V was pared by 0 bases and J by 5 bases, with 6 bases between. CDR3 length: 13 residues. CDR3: CASSLGAHNEQFF. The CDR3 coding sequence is TGCGCCAGCAGCTTGGGGGCCCACAATGAGCAGTTCTTC.

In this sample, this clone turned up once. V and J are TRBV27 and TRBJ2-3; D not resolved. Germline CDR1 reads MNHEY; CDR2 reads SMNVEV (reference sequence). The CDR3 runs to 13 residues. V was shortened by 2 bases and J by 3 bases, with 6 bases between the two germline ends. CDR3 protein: CASSLRATDTQYF. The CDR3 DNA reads TGTGCCAGCAGTTTACGTGCGACAGATACGCAGTATTTT.

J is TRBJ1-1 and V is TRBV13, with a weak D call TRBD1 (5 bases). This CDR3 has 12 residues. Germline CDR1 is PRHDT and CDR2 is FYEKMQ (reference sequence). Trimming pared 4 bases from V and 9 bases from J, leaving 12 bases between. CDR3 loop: CASSWVGQQAFF. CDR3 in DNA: TGTGCCAGCAGCTGGGTGGGGCAGCAAGCTTTCTTT.